These 30 T cell receptor beta chains share one sample of origin, sequenced in a study of spatial heterogeneity in lung cancer. From the 5' RACE reads, TCRdb called clonotypes with MiXCR, one entry per CDR3 protein. The data hold 4,500 to 7,000 distinct CDR3 sequences, with about 4.9% observed a single time. Time point: sample taken at primary tumor resection. Their target antigens are unknown. Findings and limits, study-wide: Counts of expanded alpha and beta TCRs within tumors tracked the tumor nonsynonymous mutation count.

The sequencing here drew on lung tumor tissue, taken at surgery. The receptors were gathered from a male donor with early-stage non-small cell lung cancer.

This clonotype was seen only a few times. This beta chain is a stray read from a library made for alpha chains; its abundance is not meaningful. The V gene is TRBV12-3 or TRBV12-4, the J gene TRBJ2-2; no definite D call. V lost 6 bases and J lost 6, with 5 bases in between. The CDR3 spans 11 residues. The CDR3: CASRNAGELFF. The DNA for the CDR3 is TGTGCCAGCAGAAACGCCGGGGAGCTGTTTTTT.

This clonotype is labeled as medium-sized. Little can be read into the size of this beta chain, an off-target read in a library designed for alpha chains. CDR3 nucleotides: TGTGCCAGCAGCCACGGACTAGCGGGGATCACCGGGGAGCTGTTTTTT. Protein sequence: CASSHGLAGITGELFF. The chain combines TRBV5-4 with TRBJ2-2; 12 positions match TRBD2. The CDR3 consists of 16 residues. Germline loops: CDR1 SGHNT, CDR2 YYREEE (reference sequence). V gave up 4 bases and J gave up 4 bases; unmatched junction bases: 5.

This clonotype is labeled medium-sized. Being off target in a library aimed at alpha chains, this beta chain has a size of little meaning. The V gene is TRBV19, the J gene TRBJ1-4; D is undetermined. The V gene's germline CDR1 is LNHDA and CDR2 SQIVND (reference sequence). The CDR3 spans 14 residues. V shed 2 bases and J shed 0 bases, with 4 bases lying between them. The CDR3 reads CASSITSTNEKLFF. In DNA form, the CDR3 reads TGTGCCAGTAGTATAACCTCAACTAATGAAAAACTGTTTTTT.

A remark on this clonotype: This beta chain is an off-target read within a library intended for alpha chains, so its frequency means little. The chain has TRBV2 and TRBJ2-3, with 7 bases matching TRBD1. Trimming cost V 7 bases and J 6 bases; bases outside gene matches: 16. Germline CDR1 reads SNHLY; CDR2 reads FYNNEI. This CDR3 region has 16 residues. Written as DNA, the CDR3 is TGTGCCAGCACCGAAGGACAGGACCTAGTTGGGGATACGCAGTATTTT. Translated: CASTEGQDLVGDTQYF.

This clonotype was detected ten times or more. This beta chain is a stray sequence in a library constructed for alpha chains; its clone size is not meaningful. The chain recombines TRBV7-3 with TRBJ1-2; unclear D gene. Trimming left V 2 bases short and J 2 bases short, with 9 bases between. The germline V gene has CDR1 SGHTA and CDR2 FQGTGA. The CDR3 is made up of 14 amino acids. In DNA form, the CDR3 reads TGTGCCAGCAGCTTATCAGCAGGCAACTATGGCTACACCTTC. Protein product: CASSLSAGNYGYTF. Based on the CDR3 plus reference TRBV7-3 and TRBJ1-2, the full variable domain is GAGVSQTPSNKVTEKGKYVELRCDPISGHTALYWYRQSLGQGPEFLIYFQGTGAADDSGLPNDRFFAVRPEGSVSTLKIQRTERGDSAVYLCASSLSAGNYGYTFGSGTRLTVV.

This clonotype has a count of ten or more. This beta chain was picked up by a library intended for alpha chains and is off target, so its count carries little meaning. V gene TRBV30 combines with J gene TRBJ1-2, with D possibly TRBD1 on 6 matching bases. Looked up from germline, CDR1 is GTSNPN and CDR2 is SVGIG (reference sequence). V was pared by 1 base and J by 3 bases, with 9 bases between. The CDR3 runs 13 residues. DNA for the CDR3: TGTGCCTGGAGTGGAGGGGGTGACTATGGCTACACCTTC. This codes for CAWSGGGDYGYTF.

By share of the sample, this clonotype is medium-sized. Being off target in a library aimed at alpha chains, this beta chain has a size of little meaning. The gene calls are TRBV20-1 and TRBJ2-1, with 9 bases lining up with TRBD2. CDR1 DFQATT and CDR2 SNEGSKA come from the germline V gene (reference sequence). The CDR3 is 16 amino acids. V trimming: 3 bases; J trimming: 7 bases; junction bases outside the gene matches: 13. The CDR3 region is CSASSELAGEVNEQFF. The CDR3 coding sequence is TGCAGTGCTAGCTCCGAGTTAGCGGGAGAGGTGAATGAGCAGTTCTTC.

This clonotype is labeled medium-sized. Being off target in a library aimed at alpha chains, this beta chain has a size of little meaning. This chain links TRBV28 with TRBJ1-4; D gene unclear. V gave up 6 bases and J gave up 3 bases, with 14 bases separating them. The CDR3 has 15 amino acids. Germline V lookup: CDR1 MDHEN, CDR2 SYDVKM. The chain's CDR3 is CASSYLGVSNEKLFF. CDR3 DNA sequence: TGTGCCAGCAGCTACCTTGGAGTGTCTAATGAAAAACTGTTTTTT.

Note on this clonotype: This beta chain is an unintended read in a library built for alpha chains; its size means little. The rearrangement links TRBV5-6 to TRBJ2-1, with 8 bases that match TRBD1. In germline, CDR1 is SGHDT, CDR2 YYEEEE. This CDR3 spans 15 amino acids. V shed 2 bases and J 2 bases; nucleotides not matched to a gene: 3. Written as DNA, the CDR3 is TGTGCCAGCAGCTTCGGGACAGGAGCCTACAATGAGCAGTTCTTC. Its protein is CASSFGTGAYNEQFF.

Details on this clonotype: Since it is a stray read in a library aimed at alpha chains, this beta chain has a size that is not meaningful. The V and J genes are TRBV11-3 and TRBJ1-5; D may be TRBD1 (5 bases). The CDR3 runs 13 residues. V was pared by 1 base and J by 7 bases, with 8 bases between. CDR1 SGHNT and CDR2 YENEEA come from the germline V gene. DNA of the CDR3: TGTGCCAGCAGCTTAGTGGGGCCACAGCCCCAGCATTTT. Encoded protein: CASSLVGPQPQHF.

This clonotype ranks as medium-sized. A library prepared for alpha chains yielded this beta chain as an off-target read; its size is of little meaning. This chain's CDR3 is CASSQDRGGRSYEQYF. The CDR3 coding sequence is TGCGCCAGCAGCCAAGATCGGGGGGGCAGGTCCTACGAGCAGTACTTC. V is TRBV4-1 and J is TRBJ2-7; 8 nucleotides match TRBD2. Trimming removed 0 bases from V and 1 base from J; junction bases left unmatched: 5. In germline, CDR1 is MGHRA, CDR2 YSYEKL. The CDR3 runs 16 residues.

This clonotype is labeled medium-sized. For a library built for alpha chains, this beta chain is a stray read; little rests on its size. The chain joins TRBV5-1 to TRBJ2-3, with D maybe TRBD1 (5 bases). The CDR3 has 13 residues. Between the trimmed V and J ends, which lost 4 bases and 5 bases, there was a span of 11 bases. CDR1 and CDR2 (germline): SGHRS, YFSETQ. The CDR3 DNA follows: TGCGCCAGCAGCGGGCAGGGTTTAGATACGCAGTATTTT. Translation: CASSGQGLDTQYF.

There are many counts of this clonotype. This beta chain is a stray sequence in a library constructed for alpha chains; its clone size is not meaningful. The chain is built from TRBV5-4 and TRBJ2-5, with TRBD1 matching over 8 bases. V was clipped by 4 bases and J by 5 bases; unmatched bases: 4. The CDR3 contains 13 residues. The germline gives CDR1 SGHNT, CDR2 YYREEE (reference sequence). CDR3 amino acids: CASSRTGSETQYF. CDR3 sequence (DNA): TGTGCCAGCAGCCGGACAGGGAGTGAGACCCAGTACTTC.

By its share, this clonotype is medium-sized (0.01 to 0.1%). As an off-target read in a library built for alpha chains, this beta chain has a frequency of little significance. The rearrangement links TRBV6-5 to TRBJ2-3; 11 bases agree with TRBD2. The germline V gene encodes CDR1 MNHEY and CDR2 SVGAGI. V lost 2 bases to trimming and J lost 0 bases; unmatched junction nucleotides: 4. The CDR3 contains 17 residues. In DNA form, the CDR3 reads TGTGCCAGCAGTTACATCGGACTAGCGGGTAGCACAGATACGCAGTATTTT. Translation gives CASSYIGLAGSTDTQYF.

This clonotype qualifies as medium-sized (0.01 to 0.1%). Being off target in a library aimed at alpha chains, this beta chain has a size of little meaning. The chain has TRBV5-5 and TRBJ1-1; no clear D. V lost 2 bases and J 0 bases, leaving 8 bases between the germline ends. Per germline, CDR1 SGHKS and CDR2 YYEKEE (reference sequence). This CDR3 region has 14 residues. As DNA, the CDR3 is TGTGCCAGCAGCTTACAGCGTATGAACACTGAAGCTTTCTTT. Translated: CASSLQRMNTEAFF.

This clonotype was detected ten times or more. This beta chain slipped into a library made for alpha chains as a stray read, so its size is not meaningful. This chain joins TRBV5-1 and TRBJ1-4; D unresolved. The germline V and J ends were trimmed by 0 bases and 5 bases, with 5 bases remaining between them. Germline values: CDR1 SGHRS, CDR2 YFSETQ. The CDR3 loop spans 13 amino acids. The CDR3 nucleotides are TGCGCCAGCAGCTTGGCCAGGAATGAAAAACTGTTTTTT. The encoded protein is CASSLARNEKLFF.

On this clonotype: This beta chain is an unintended read in a library built for alpha chains; its size means little. The chain uses TRBV4-2 and TRBJ2-3, with 12 bases identical to TRBD2. Trimming at V came to 1 base and at J to 7 bases, leaving 6 bases not matched to a gene. This CDR3 has 16 amino acids. The germline V gene encodes CDR1 LGHNA and CDR2 YNFKEQ. DNA of the CDR3: TGTGCCAGCAGCCAAGGTGCTAGCGGGGGGGATTATACGCAGTATTTT. Translating gives CASSQGASGGDYTQYF.

By sample share, this clonotype is medium-sized (0.01 to 0.1%). This beta chain represents an off-target read in a library built for alpha chains; its size is of limited meaning. The gene calls are TRBV7-2 and TRBJ1-3; D gene uncertain. Germline V gene lookup returns CDR1 SGHTA and CDR2 FQGNSA. This CDR3 is 13 amino acids long. V was pared by 6 bases and J by 1 base, with 7 bases between. This CDR3 is CASRSGSGNTIYF. The CDR3 nucleotides read TGTGCCAGCAGATCAGGTTCTGGAAACACCATATATTTT. The complete variable domain, with remaining parts taken from reference TRBV7-2 and TRBJ1-3, reads GAGVSQSPSNKVTEKGKDVELRCDPISGHTALYWYRQSLGQGLEFLIYFQGNSAPDKSGLPSDRFSAERTGGSVSTLTIQRTQQEDSAVYLCASRSGSGNTIYFGEGSWLTVV.

In this sample, this clonotype turned up many times. In a library made to pick up alpha chains, this beta chain is a stray read with a size that means little. The CDR3 spells CASRPVGGQGALGYTF. CDR3 coding DNA: TGTGCCAGCAGACCCGTCGGGGGACAGGGGGCGCTAGGCTACACCTTC. The V call is TRBV28, the J call TRBJ1-2, with TRBD1 matching 12 bases. The CDR3 has 16 residues. V trimming: 6 bases; J trimming: 8 bases; junction bases outside the gene matches: 13. CDR1 and CDR2 (germline): MDHEN, SYDVKM.

The table lists this clonotype with many counts. This beta chain appears as a stray read in a library generated for alpha chains; its size is not informative. The chain employs TRBV7-9 and TRBJ2-3, with unresolved D. This CDR3 is 12 amino acids long. Trimming stripped 4 bases from V and 4 bases from J, with 6 bases between. Per the germline V gene, CDR1 is SEHNR and CDR2 is FQNEAQ (reference sequence). The CDR3 nucleotides are TGTGCCAGCAGCTCAGAGGCAGATACGCAGTATTTT. It is translated as CASSSEADTQYF.

This clonotype has at least ten counts. Little can be read into the size of this beta chain, an off-target read in a library designed for alpha chains. The chain links TRBV7-8 to TRBJ1-5, with D maybe TRBD1 (5 bases). There are 16 residues in the CDR3. The germline V gene has CDR1 SGHVS and CDR2 FQNEAQ. The ends were cut back, 2 bases at V and 5 bases at J, with 16 bases in the middle. CDR3 DNA: TGTGCCAGCAGCTTATACCAGGGTAACGGAGATCAGCCCCAGCATTTT. Encoded protein: CASSLYQGNGDQPQHF.

This clonotype showed up many times. This beta chain lies outside the target of a library built for alpha chains; its clone size means little. The chain joins TRBV4-2 to TRBJ2-2, with D possibly being TRBD2 (7 bases). The V end was cut by 0 bases, the J end by 5 bases, with 13 bases between. This CDR3 has 16 residues. Germline V gives CDR1 LGHNA, CDR2 YNFKEQ. Here the CDR3 DNA reads TGTGCCAGCAGCCAAGATGGGGGGGCCGGGACCGGGGAGCTGTTTTTT. Translating it yields CASSQDGGAGTGELFF.

By sample share, this clonotype is medium-sized. Within a library made for alpha chains, this beta chain is off target, and its count is uninformative. The chain has TRBV29-1 and TRBJ1-1; D remains unclear. V was shortened by 3 bases and J by 0 bases, with 8 bases between the two germline ends. The germline gives CDR1 SQVTM, CDR2 ANQGSEA. The CDR3 is 13 residues long. The CDR3 DNA follows: TGCAGCGTTGAGTTTACGGTGAACACTGAAGCTTTCTTT. It yields the protein CSVEFTVNTEAFF.

There are many counts of this clonotype. As an off-target read in a library built for alpha chains, this beta chain has a frequency of little significance. V usage is TRBV11-2 and J usage is TRBJ2-7; possible D gene TRBD1, 6 bases. The CDR3 loop spans 12 amino acids. Germline lookup yields CDR1 SGHAT and CDR2 FQNNGV. V was pared by 7 bases and J by 7 bases, with 14 bases between. The CDR3 spells CASTQGYWEQYF. Here the CDR3 DNA reads TGTGCCAGCACCCAGGGGTACTGGGAGCAGTACTTC.

This clonotype was seen many times. This beta chain lies outside the target of a library built for alpha chains; its clone size means little. The chain has TRBV7-8 and TRBJ1-6; D uncertain. Trimming left V 5 bases short and J 8 bases short, with 16 bases between. The CDR3 has 15 residues. CDR1 and CDR2 from the germline V gene are SGHVS and FQNEAQ. CDR3 region: CASSAYRAVDSPLHF. The CDR3 region has the DNA TGTGCCAGCAGCGCCTATCGGGCCGTGGATTCACCCCTCCACTTT. Combining the CDR3 with reference TRBV7-8 and TRBJ1-6 gives the whole variable domain GAGVSQSPRYKVAKRGQDVALRCDPISGHVSLFWYQQALGQGPEFLTYFQNEAQLDKSGLPSDRFFAERPEGSVSTLKIQRTQQEDSAVYLCASSAYRAVDSPLHFGNGTRLTVT.

This clonotype showed up many times. A library made for alpha chains picked up this beta chain off target, so its size means little. The J gene is TRBJ2-3, the V gene TRBV27; D gene ambiguous. Germline V gene data show CDR1 as MNHEY and CDR2 as SMNVEV (reference sequence). This CDR3 region has 13 residues. The ends were cut back, 4 bases at V and 2 bases at J, with 7 bases in the middle. In DNA form, the CDR3 reads TGTGCCAGCAGTTCCACATACACAGATACGCAGTATTTT. It yields the protein CASSSTYTDTQYF.

This clonotype was recorded at least ten times. The library was designed around alpha chains, so this beta chain is a stray read whose abundance carries little weight. The V gene is TRBV6-1, the J gene TRBJ1-6; 7 bases line up with TRBD1. After removal of 7 bases from V and 16 bases from J, the junction contained 7 bases not matched to a gene. The germline V gene encodes CDR1 MNHNS and CDR2 SASEGT. This CDR3 is built from 11 residues. The CDR3 loop reads CASTPQGELHF. Written as DNA, the CDR3 is TGTGCCAGCACGCCGCAGGGGGAGCTCCACTTT.

Concerning this clonotype itself: Found in a library prepared for alpha chains, this beta chain is an off-target read, and its abundance has little meaning. V is TRBV13 and J is TRBJ2-4, with D perhaps TRBD1 or TRBD2 (5 bases each). The CDR3 has 13 residues. The ends were cut back, 5 bases at V and 7 bases at J, with 12 bases in the middle. Germline V gene data show CDR1 as PRHDT and CDR2 as FYEKMQ (reference sequence). CDR3 nucleotide sequence: TGTGCCAGCAGCCTGGTGGGGGTGAACATTCAGTACTTC. Protein sequence: CASSLVGVNIQYF.

By share, this clonotype counts as medium-sized. In a library made to pick up alpha chains, this beta chain is a stray read with a size that means little. The V call is TRBV7-9, the J call TRBJ2-3; unclear D gene. The CDR3 is 13 amino acids. V lost 8 bases to trimming and J lost 3 bases, with 12 bases between them. Germline CDR1 SEHNR, CDR2 FQNEAQ (reference sequence). The CDR3 DNA follows: TGTGCCAGCGGTCAAAAATCTACAGATACGCAGTATTTT. The encoded protein is CASGQKSTDTQYF.

This clonotype was seen at least ten times. Because the library targeted alpha chains, this beta chain is an off-target read whose size means little. The chain uses TRBV7-9 and TRBJ2-4, with unresolved D. The germline gives CDR1 SEHNR, CDR2 FQNEAQ (reference sequence). The CDR3 sequence is 13 residues long. V was clipped by 1 base and J by 8 bases, with 9 bases between them. DNA of the CDR3: TGTGCCAGCAGCTTAGGGCAGTCATACATTCAGTACTTC. It encodes CASSLGQSYIQYF.